This TCR beta chain was sequenced in a study of blood T cells in healthy people across ages. On this clonotype: Its matching antigen is unknown.

Overall study findings and caveats: Strongly correlated with naive T cell percentage was TCR beta diversity.

PCR was performed a second time for roughly 7 to 11 cycles using a sample-barcoded 5' primer and a J-beta primer mix. TCRdb reprocessed the 5' RACE reads with MiXCR, giving one entry per CDR3 protein. The data hold some 1.5 million distinct CDR3 sequences, with roughly two fifths observed a single time. This CDR3 is 15 amino acids long. V shed 5 bases and J 13 bases; nucleotides not matched to a gene: 17. Germline V gene data show CDR1 as SGDLS and CDR2 as YYNGEE. The chain recombines TRBV9 with TRBJ2-1, with TRBD1 identical over 8 bases. The receptor was derived from a woman aged 18-29 years in good health. Sequenced: blood. CDR3 loop: CASSPGDRIPQTQFF. CDR3 nucleotides: TGTGCCAGCAGTCCAGGGGACAGGATTCCTCAGACCCAGTTCTTC. The full variable domain, with the rest looked up from reference TRBV9 and TRBJ2-1, is DSGVTQTPKHLITATGQRVTLRCSPRSGDLSVYWYQQSLDQGLQFLIQYYNGEERAKGNILERFSAQQFPDLHSELNLSSLELGDSALYFCASSPGDRIPQTQFFGPGTRLTVL.